These 13 T cell receptor beta chains were sequenced from one sample in a study of T cell responses to AZD1222 COVID-19 vaccine. The assay was immunoSEQ multiplex PCR, and TCRdb's table has in-frame clones only and misses some. The data contain more than 150,000 clones, about 90% of them singletons. Sequenced here: peripheral blood, sampled on day 0 of AZD1222 vaccination. Every receptor here comes from an adult in good health.

The CDR3 DNA reads TGTGCTAGTGGTTTGGTAAGCGGGGCGGATCAGCCCCAGCATTTT. Its protein is CASGLVSGADQPQHF. The rearrangement uses TRBV12-5 and TRBJ1-5; perhaps TRBD1 as D (5 bases). The CDR3 has 15 amino acids. Trimming pared 0 bases from V and 5 bases from J, leaving 11 bases between. Per the germline V gene, CDR1 is LGHNT and CDR2 is FRNRAP. Drawing the rest from reference TRBV12-5 and TRBJ1-5, the complete variable domain is DARVTQTPRHKVTEMGQEVTMRCQPILGHNTVFWYRQTMMQGLELLAYFRNRAPLDDSGMPKDRFSAEMPDATLATLKIQPSEPRDSAVYFCASGLVSGADQPQHFGDGTRLSIL.

This rearrangement joins TRBV7-2 to TRBJ2-3; TRBD2 might be the D (6 bases). V was shortened by 1 base and J by 4 bases, with 15 bases between the two germline ends. CDR3 length: 16 amino acids. Per germline, CDR1 SGHTA and CDR2 FQGNSA. DNA for the CDR3: TGTGCCAGCAGCTTAGAGGTCGGGAGAAGGGCAGATACGCAGTATTTT. It yields the protein CASSLEVGRRADTQYF.

Only one count was recorded for this clone. The J gene is TRBJ1-2, the V gene TRBV28; D call uncertain. Trimming cost V 1 base and J 8 bases, with 14 bases left between them. Germline loops: CDR1 MDHEN, CDR2 SYDVKM. The CDR3 runs to 14 residues. CDR3 nucleotides: TGTGCCAGCAGTTTATCGTCCGGGAATTTAGGCTACACCTTC. Protein sequence: CASSLSSGNLGYTF.

The J gene is TRBJ1-4, the V gene TRBV7-3; 9 positions agree with TRBD1. V gave up 5 bases and J gave up 5 bases; unmatched junction bases: 3. The CDR3 loop spans 14 amino acids. Per germline, CDR1 SGHTA and CDR2 FQGTGA. The CDR3 reads CASSTGTGNEKLFF. CDR3 coding DNA: TGTGCCAGCAGCACCGGGACAGGGAATGAAAAACTGTTTTTT.

As to this clone: The same CDR3 also results from other DNA sequences found in this sample. The V call is TRBV5-1, the J call TRBJ2-3; D is tentatively TRBD1 or TRBD2 (5 bases each). Trimming cost V 4 bases and J 5 bases, with 11 bases left between them. Germline V CDR1 and CDR2: SGHRS, YFSETQ. The CDR3 covers 13 residues. CDR3 residues: CASSRDGLDTQYF. The CDR3 DNA sequence: TGCGCCAGCAGCCGGGACGGTCTAGATACGCAGTATTTT.

The chain has TRBV27 and TRBJ1-3; 8 bases align to TRBD1. V gave up 8 bases and J gave up 2 bases; unmatched junction bases: 5. Germline CDR1 is MNHEY and CDR2 is SMNVEV (reference sequence). CDR3 size: 14 residues. CDR3 nucleotide sequence: TGTGCCAGCCAGGACAGGGCAGCTGGAAACACCATATATTTT. It encodes CASQDRAAGNTIYF.

This clone was seen a few times. The chain employs TRBV4-1 and TRBJ1-2; D is ambiguous. The CDR3 length is 11 residues. V lost 0 bases and J lost 9, with 5 bases in between. From germline, CDR1 is MGHRA and CDR2 YSYEKL. The CDR3 DNA follows: TGCGCCAGCAGCCAAGATAGCCGCTACACCTTC. This sequence encodes CASSQDSRYTF.

The CDR3 here is CASSLSSSGNQPQHF. The CDR3, as DNA: TGTGCCAGCAGTTTATCATCCTCCGGCAATCAGCCCCAGCATTTT. This chain links TRBV28 with TRBJ1-5; D remains ambiguous. The germline CDR1 and CDR2 sequences are MDHEN and SYDVKM. Between the trimmed V and J ends, which lost 1 base and 2 bases, there was a span of 9 bases. This CDR3 region has 15 residues.

The rearrangement links TRBV9 to TRBJ2-2, with 8 bases identical to TRBD2. The CDR3 length is 17 residues. Losses at the gene ends were 4 bases for V and 5 bases for J; bases not matched to a gene: 13. CDR1 and CDR2 (germline): SGDLS, YYNGEE. For the CDR3, the DNA is TGTGCCAGCAGCTCCTCCCCGAGACTAGCGACGACCGGGGAGCTGTTTTTT. Amino acids: CASSSSPRLATTGELFF.

The chain combines TRBV15 with TRBJ2-1; 7 bases fit TRBD2. Trimming took 5 bases from V and 10 from J; bases not matched to a gene: 11. Per germline, CDR1 LNHNV and CDR2 YYDKDF (reference sequence). This CDR3 region has 14 residues. Here the CDR3 reads CATSRSERREEQFF. CDR3 coding DNA: TGTGCCACCAGCCGCTCCGAGAGGCGGGAGGAGCAGTTCTTC. Looking up the rest from reference TRBV15 and TRBJ2-1 gives the full variable domain: DAMVIQNPRYQVTQFGKPVTLSCSQTLNHNVMYWYQQKSSQAPKLLFHYYDKDFNNEADTPDNFQSRRPNTSFCFLDIRSPGLGDTAMYLCATSRSERREEQFFGPGTRLTVL.

V usage is TRBV12-5 and J usage is TRBJ2-5; TRBD1 is a possible D gene (6 bases). The CDR3 extends over 13 amino acids. Germline V gives CDR1 LGHNT, CDR2 FRNRAP. The V gene lost 6 bases and the J gene lost 4 bases, with 12 bases spanning the gap. CDR3 residues: CASGNDRIETQYF. CDR3 in DNA: TGTGCTAGTGGCAATGACAGGATAGAGACCCAGTACTTC. The whole variable domain, remainder taken from reference TRBV12-5 and TRBJ2-5, is DARVTQTPRHKVTEMGQEVTMRCQPILGHNTVFWYRQTMMQGLELLAYFRNRAPLDDSGMPKDRFSAEMPDATLATLKIQPSEPRDSAVYFCASGNDRIETQYFGPGTRLLVL.

The chain has TRBV11-2 and TRBJ2-3; D call uncertain. Germline V lookup: CDR1 SGHAT, CDR2 FQNNGV. V was trimmed by 1 base and J by 1 base, leaving 3 bases between them. The CDR3 contains 13 residues. The CDR3 DNA reads as TGTGCCAGCAGCTTAGGGGGCACAGATACGCAGTATTTT. This codes for CASSLGGTDTQYF.

V gene TRBV20-1 combines with J gene TRBJ1-2; possibly TRBD1 for D (5 bases). V was cut by 6 bases and J by 7 bases, with 12 bases left in between. The CDR3 length is 11 residues. Germline-derived CDR1 and CDR2 are DFQATT and SNEGSKA (reference sequence). CDR3 nucleotide sequence: TGCAGTGCCGGGGGGGGAGCTGGCTACACCTTC. Encoded protein: CSAGGGAGYTF.